The 29 T cell receptor beta chains listed next were all sequenced from one sample in a study of identical twins. MiXCR, run by TCRdb on the 5' RACE reads, gives a single entry per CDR3 protein. Among approximately 630,000 distinct CDR3 sequences listed, under 8.5% were seen once. These data were also reused for a study on yellow fever vaccine responses in identical twins.

Material for sequencing was PBMCs. These receptors were taken from a woman younger than 30 in good health.

A few counts support this clonotype. The rearrangement joins TRBV20-1 to TRBJ1-5, with D maybe TRBD1 (5 bases). Trimming cost V 4 bases and J 3 bases, with 10 bases left between them. Per the germline V gene, CDR1 is DFQATT and CDR2 is SNEGSKA (reference sequence). This CDR3 contains 13 residues. The CDR3 spells CSATRQYNQPQHF. The DNA for the CDR3 is TGCAGTGCTACCCGACAGTACAATCAGCCCCAGCATTTT.

The J gene is TRBJ2-1, the V gene TRBV20-1; D is ambiguous. Per the germline V gene, CDR1 is DFQATT and CDR2 is SNEGSKA (reference sequence). The ends were cut back, 6 bases at V and 10 bases at J, with 22 bases in the middle. CDR3 length: 14 amino acids. This CDR3 is CSARPGPAQGEQFF. CDR3 DNA sequence: TGCAGTGCGAGACCGGGCCCAGCCCAAGGGGAGCAGTTCTTC.

This clonotype was seen at least ten times. V and J are TRBV10-3 and TRBJ2-3; 7 bases are shared with TRBD2. The length of the CDR3 is 14 residues. J was trimmed by 0 bases and V by 4 bases; bases with no gene match: 1. Germline lookup yields CDR1 ENHRY and CDR2 SYGVKD. The CDR3 sequence is CAISGLASTDTQYF. CDR3 DNA: TGTGCCATCAGTGGACTAGCTAGCACAGATACGCAGTATTTT.

This clonotype was picked up a small number of times. The chain links TRBV2 to TRBJ2-1; D unclear. The V gene lost 1 base and the J gene lost 5 bases, with 12 bases spanning the gap. Germline-derived CDR1 and CDR2 are SNHLY and FYNNEI. The CDR3 is 15 residues long. CDR3 in amino acids: CASSEEVRVHNEQFF. The CDR3 DNA is TGTGCCAGCAGTGAAGAGGTCCGGGTTCACAATGAGCAGTTCTTC. Variable domain in full (rest from reference TRBV2 and TRBJ2-1): EPEVTQTPSHQVTQMGQEVILRCVPISNHLYFYWYRQILGQKVEFLVSFYNNEISEKSEIFDDQFSVERPDGSNFTLKIRSTKLEDSAMYFCASSEEVRVHNEQFFGPGTRLTVL.

This chain links TRBV29-1 with TRBJ2-7; TRBD1 matches at 9 bases. This CDR3 has 14 amino acids. Germline V gives CDR1 SQVTM, CDR2 ANQGSEA. V lost 7 bases, J lost 5 bases, and 12 bases stayed unmatched. CDR3 DNA: TGCAGCGCCCGACCGGGACAGGGAAGGGACGAGCAGTACTTC. It encodes CSARPGQGRDEQYF.

The rearrangement uses TRBV20-1 and TRBJ2-7; 9 bases line up with TRBD2. Unmatched junction bases numbered 7, after V lost 0 bases and J lost 1 base. The germline CDR1 and CDR2 sequences are DFQATT and SNEGSKA (reference sequence). The CDR3 contains 16 residues. The CDR3 spells CSARDPSGEHSYEQYF. CDR3 nucleotide sequence: TGCAGTGCTAGAGATCCTAGCGGGGAACATTCCTACGAGCAGTACTTC.

The table lists this clonotype with many counts. The rearrangement joins TRBV7-9 to TRBJ2-1, with D unresolved. From germline, CDR1 is SEHNR and CDR2 FQNEAQ (reference sequence). There are 12 residues in the CDR3. Trimming removed 2 bases at V and 7 bases at J, with 6 bases between. The chain's CDR3 is CASSLTPNEQFF. The DNA for the CDR3 is TGTGCCAGCAGCTTAACCCCTAATGAGCAGTTCTTC.

V and J are TRBV5-1 and TRBJ2-1; 13 nucleotides agree with TRBD2. In germline, CDR1 is SGHRS, CDR2 YFSETQ. The CDR3 runs to 15 residues. Trimming removed 4 bases from V and 7 bases from J; junction bases left unmatched: 5. The CDR3 sequence is CASSEGLAGANEQFF. DNA for the CDR3: TGCGCCAGCAGCGAAGGACTAGCGGGGGCTAATGAGCAGTTCTTC.

The J gene is TRBJ2-3, the V gene TRBV20-1; D gene uncertain. Trimming removed 1 base at V and 3 bases at J, with 8 bases between. CDR3 size: 13 residues. From germline, CDR1 is DFQATT and CDR2 SNEGSKA (reference sequence). The CDR3 spells CSARVGTTDTQYF. CDR3 bases: TGCAGTGCTAGAGTGGGCACAACAGATACGCAGTATTTT.

This clonotype was seen more than once but under ten times. The chain couples TRBV29-1 to TRBJ2-2; D is possibly TRBD1 (6 bases). The V gene lost 4 bases and the J gene lost 5 bases, with 8 bases spanning the gap. Germline values: CDR1 SQVTM, CDR2 ANQGSEA. The CDR3 loop spans 12 amino acids. The CDR3 DNA follows: TGCAGCGTTGTTAGGGGGACCGGGGAGCTGTTTTTT. The encoded protein is CSVVRGTGELFF.

This clonotype was seen many times. CDR3 sequence: CASSSGPGGSGELFF. The CDR3 region has the DNA TGTGCCAGCAGTTCAGGCCCGGGAGGATCCGGGGAGCTGTTTTTT. V and J are TRBV12-3 or TRBV12-4 and TRBJ2-2; 7 nucleotides match TRBD2. This CDR3 spans 15 amino acids. Trimming took 4 bases from V and 6 from J; bases not matched to a gene: 8.

The rearrangement links TRBV20-1 to TRBJ2-7; 9 nucleotides agree with TRBD2. Germline CDR1 reads DFQATT; CDR2 reads SNEGSKA (reference sequence). J gave up 7 bases and V 3 bases, and 7 bases lay outside the gene matches. The CDR3 has 13 residues. The CDR3 sequence is CSASSGSAWEQYF. The CDR3 nucleotides read TGCAGTGCTAGTAGCGGGAGTGCCTGGGAGCAGTACTTC.

This clonotype was seen many times. The gene calls are TRBV28 and TRBJ2-5; maybe TRBD1 (5 bases). Germline CDR1 is MDHEN and CDR2 is SYDVKM. The CDR3 consists of 14 residues. V dropped 6 bases and J dropped 2 bases, with 13 bases sitting between them. In nucleotides, the CDR3 is TGTGCCAGCAGCCCTATAGACAGACAAGAGACCCAGTACTTC. This encodes CASSPIDRQETQYF.

V gene TRBV5-1 combines with J gene TRBJ2-7; tentative D call: TRBD1 (5 bases). Trimming left V 0 bases short and J 2 bases short, with 18 bases between. CDR3 length: 17 residues. The germline V gene encodes CDR1 SGHRS and CDR2 YFSETQ. The CDR3 spells CASSLGVQGLIPYEQYV. DNA of the CDR3: TGCGCCAGCAGCTTGGGAGTGCAGGGTTTAATCCCCTACGAGCAGTACGTC.

This clonotype was observed a handful of times. J is TRBJ2-3 and V is TRBV28; TRBD2 agrees at 8 bases. The germline CDR1 and CDR2 sequences are MDHEN and SYDVKM. The CDR3 length is 16 residues. The V and J ends lost 7 bases and 3 bases, in that order; junction bases with no gene match: 12. For the CDR3, the DNA is TGTGCCAGCAAGTTGGGACGGGGGGGCGGGACAGATACGCAGTATTTT. Amino acid sequence: CASKLGRGGGTDTQYF. The full variable domain, rest sourced from reference TRBV28 and TRBJ2-3, is DVKVTQSSRYLVKRTGEKVFLECVQDMDHENMFWYRQDPGLGLRLIYFSYDVKMKEKGDIPEGYSVSREKKERFSLILESASTNQTSMYLCASKLGRGGGTDTQYFGPGTRLTVL.

This clonotype occurred many times. The chain joins TRBV24-1 to TRBJ2-3, with 7 bases lining up with TRBD1. The CDR3 is 14 amino acids. Germline CDR1 reads KGHDR; CDR2 reads SFDVKD. V trimming: 1 base; J trimming: 4 bases; junction bases outside the gene matches: 1. The CDR3 nucleotides are TGTGCCACCAGTGATTTTGGGACAGCAGATACGCAGTATTTT. This codes for CATSDFGTADTQYF.

This clonotype was detected a few times. The rearrangement uses TRBV25-1 and TRBJ2-1; D might be TRBD1 or TRBD2, each matching 5 bases. The V gene's germline CDR1 is MGHDK and CDR2 SYGVNS. This CDR3 contains 15 residues. Trimming pared 2 bases from V and 1 base from J, leaving 9 bases between. CDR3 loop: CASSEVRGSYNEQFF. CDR3 coding DNA: TGTGCCAGCAGTGAAGTGAGGGGTTCCTACAATGAGCAGTTCTTC.

This clonotype appeared a few times. This chain links TRBV5-1 with TRBJ2-7; D perhaps matches TRBD1 (7 bases). The germline CDR1 and CDR2 sequences are SGHRS and YFSETQ. The germline V and J ends were trimmed by 4 bases and 3 bases, with 14 bases remaining between them. This CDR3 is built from 14 residues. The DNA of the CDR3 is TGCGCCAGCAGCCCGGCGGGACAGAGCTACGAGCAGTACTTC. Translated, it gives CASSPAGQSYEQYF.

This clonotype was seen repeatedly, ten times or more. V and J are TRBV29-1 and TRBJ2-1, with D maybe TRBD2 (7 bases). V lost 5 bases and J lost 6, with 14 bases in between. The CDR3 sequence is 13 residues long. Germline CDR1 SQVTM, CDR2 ANQGSEA. CDR3 amino acids: CSVISGGPNEQFF. For the CDR3, the DNA is TGCAGCGTTATATCGGGGGGCCCCAATGAGCAGTTCTTC.

The chain recombines TRBV5-1 with TRBJ2-2, with 8 bases fitting TRBD1. Germline V lookup: CDR1 SGHRS, CDR2 YFSETQ. The CDR3 sequence is 16 residues long. J lost 1 base, V lost 0 bases, and 2 bases had no gene match. The CDR3 coding sequence is TGCGCCAGCAGCTTGGGCAGGGGGCGGAACACCGGGGAGCTGTTTTTT. Protein product: CASSLGRGRNTGELFF.

This clonotype was recorded many times. The rearrangement joins TRBV28 to TRBJ1-5, with D possibly TRBD1 on 5 matching bases. The germline V and J ends were trimmed by 7 bases and 1 base, with 14 bases remaining between them. This CDR3 has 15 amino acids. Germline V gene sequence: CDR1 MDHEN, CDR2 SYDVKM. CDR3 amino acids: CASIGASRSNQPQHF. The CDR3 DNA reads TGTGCCAGCATAGGGGCCTCACGGAGCAATCAGCCCCAGCATTTT.

This clonotype was seen only a few times. V and J are TRBV7-2 and TRBJ1-2; 7 nucleotides line up with TRBD1. The CDR3 loop spans 15 amino acids. From germline, CDR1 is SGHTA and CDR2 FQGNSA. The J segment lost 6 bases and the V segment lost 4 bases, leaving 11 bases of the junction unmatched. CDR3 nucleotide sequence: TGTGCCAGCAGCTCCGGCCCGACAGGGATCGATGGCTACACCTTC. Its translation: CASSSGPTGIDGYTF.

This clonotype was counted ten times or more. The chain links TRBV5-6 to TRBJ2-7, with a weak D call TRBD1 (6 bases). Germline V gene lookup returns CDR1 SGHDT and CDR2 YYEEEE. With 0 bases removed from V and 4 bases from J, the gap between germline ends came to 8 bases. The CDR3 runs 13 residues. The CDR3 DNA sequence: TGTGCCAGCAGCTTGGCGGACAGATACGAGCAGTACTTC. It codes for CASSLADRYEQYF.

This clonotype was seen a few times. The rearrangement links TRBV12-3 or TRBV12-4 to TRBJ1-5; the D gene is possibly TRBD1 (6 bases). This CDR3 has 15 residues. The germline V and J ends were trimmed by 5 bases and 7 bases, with 18 bases remaining between them. The CDR3 sequence is CASSPGQGRRQPQHF. The CDR3 DNA is TGTGCCAGCAGTCCCGGTCAGGGGCGGAGGCAGCCCCAGCATTTT.

This clonotype was observed a few times. The chain is built from TRBV5-1 and TRBJ1-2; D ambiguous. CDR3 size: 12 residues. Germline V lookup: CDR1 SGHRS, CDR2 YFSETQ. The V end lost 4 bases, the J end lost 6 bases, and 10 bases lay between the germline ends. CDR3 nucleotides: TGCGCCAGCAGCGCGCCTACACATGGCTACACCTTC. Residues: CASSAPTHGYTF. Drawing the rest from reference TRBV5-1 and TRBJ1-2, the complete variable domain is KAGVTQTPRYLIKTRGQQVTLSCSPISGHRSVSWYQQTPGQGLQFLFEYFSETQRNKGNFPGRFSGRQFSNSRSEMNVSTLELGDSALYLCASSAPTHGYTFGSGTRLTVV.

In this sample, this clonotype turned up a few times. The rearrangement joins TRBV2 to TRBJ2-7; TRBD2 matches at 11 bases. CDR3 size: 15 residues. Germline CDR1 reads SNHLY; CDR2 reads FYNNEI. Trimming removed 2 bases from V and 3 bases from J; junction bases left unmatched: 3. The DNA of the CDR3 is TGTGCCAGCAGTGAACTGACTAGCGGGAACTACGAGCAGTACTTC. It yields the protein CASSELTSGNYEQYF.

This clonotype was detected a few times. The CDR3 is CASSPVGTTYEQYF. The CDR3, as DNA: TGTGCCAGCAGCCCGGTTGGCACTACCTACGAGCAGTACTTC. The chain links TRBV5-6 to TRBJ2-7, with no clear D. The CDR3 has 14 amino acids. Germline CDR1 is SGHDT and CDR2 is YYEEEE. V dropped 4 bases and J dropped 2 bases, with 13 bases sitting between them.

This clonotype was detected only a few times. The chain recombines TRBV11-2 with TRBJ2-1, with D tentatively TRBD1 or TRBD2 (5 bases each). V lost 4 bases, J lost 8 bases, and 12 bases lay in between. The CDR3 extends over 13 amino acids. The germline CDR1 and CDR2 sequences are SGHAT and FQNNGV. CDR3 sequence: CASSSGRGDEQFF. The CDR3 DNA is TGTGCCAGCAGCTCGGGAAGGGGCGATGAGCAGTTCTTC.

The chain uses TRBV12-3 or TRBV12-4 and TRBJ2-2, with 9 bases identical to TRBD2. The CDR3 has 18 residues. Losses at the gene ends were 5 bases for V and 5 bases for J; bases not matched to a gene: 15. The CDR3, as DNA: TGTGCCAGCAGTGCGAGGGAAATAGCGGGAGTTAGGACCGGGGAGCTGTTTTTT. Translating gives CASSAREIAGVRTGELFF.